This T cell receptor (beta chain) stems from a study of CD8 T cell repertoires and HIV-1 epitope variants. CDR1 SGDLS and CDR2 YYNGEE come from the germline V gene. The CDR3 consists of 14 residues. For this clone: Its antigen is undetermined. At one boundary the junction diverges from the germline segment, which might be a read error.

Data came from immunoSEQ multiplex PCR; TCRdb stores just in-frame clones and leaves some out. The sample holds 5,800 or so clones, less than 70% seen once. The source is a male donor with HIV. Sequencing was carried out using cultured CD8+ T cells derived from PBMCs. The rearrangement links TRBV9 to TRBJ2-7; a possible D gene is TRBD1 (5 bases). The CDR3 DNA is TGTGCCAGCACCGTAGGGGTATCCCCCGACGAGCAGTACTTC. Translating it yields CASTVGVSPDEQYF.